This entry lists 30 T cell receptor beta chains sequenced from one sample in a study of shared clonotypes between healthy human individuals. Here immunoSEQ multiplex PCR was the method, and the copy in TCRdb shows in-frame clones only, minus some. This table has fewer than 600,000 clones, around three quarters appearing once. Sample: PBMCs. Every receptor here comes from a middle-aged woman in good health. Some clones in this sample may be carry-over from other donors' samples.

The rearrangement links TRBV2 to TRBJ1-2; D is undetermined. This CDR3 region has 14 residues. The V gene's germline CDR1 is SNHLY and CDR2 FYNNEI. Trimming took 7 bases from V and 0 from J, leaving 12 bases between them. The CDR3 loop is CASTSGRTNYGYTF. CDR3 sequence (DNA): TGTGCCAGCACATCCGGGCGAACTAACTATGGCTACACCTTC.

This clone occurred many times. This chain uses TRBV5-4 with TRBJ1-1; D not certain. V gave up 0 bases and J gave up 0 bases, with 6 bases separating them. Germline CDR1 SGHNT, CDR2 YYREEE (reference sequence). The CDR3 is 14 amino acids. The CDR3 DNA is TGTGCCAGCAGCTTGGACAGACTGAACACTGAAGCTTTCTTT. Encoded protein: CASSLDRLNTEAFF.

The sample holds many counts of this clone. The rearrangement links TRBV10-1 to TRBJ2-1; 7 bases match TRBD2. CDR3 length: 16 residues. Germline V gene lookup returns CDR1 WNHNN and CDR2 SYGVQD (reference sequence). V lost 2 bases to trimming and J lost 7 bases; unmatched junction nucleotides: 11. DNA for the CDR3: TGCGCCAGCAGTGAGCGAGCGGGATACCCCCTGAATGAGCAGTTCTTC. Residues: CASSERAGYPLNEQFF.

This clone was seen a handful of times. The V gene is TRBV5-6, the J gene TRBJ1-3; D gene unclear. The CDR3 contains 15 residues. V dropped 0 bases and J dropped 1 base, with 8 bases sitting between them. CDR1 and CDR2 from the germline V gene are SGHDT and YYEEEE. The DNA of the CDR3 is TGTGCCAGCAGCTTGGTTTCCGCGTCTGGAAACACCATATATTTT. Translating it yields CASSLVSASGNTIYF. Full variable domain (remainder filled in from reference TRBV5-6 and TRBJ1-3): DAGVTQSPTHLIKTRGQQVTLRCSPKSGHDTVSWYQQALGQGPQFIFQYYEEEERQRGNFPDRFSGHQFPNYSSELNVNALLLGDSALYLCASSLVSASGNTIYFGEGSWLTVV.

The chain couples TRBV5-1 to TRBJ2-1; D might be TRBD1 (6 bases). The ends were cut back, 4 bases at V and 6 bases at J, with 20 bases in the middle. This CDR3 is 16 amino acids long. Germline-derived CDR1 and CDR2 are SGHRS and YFSETQ. The CDR3 region has the DNA TGCGCCAGCAGCCCCTTACAGGGAACGAATACCAATGAGCAGTTCTTC. Translation gives CASSPLQGTNTNEQFF.

This chain links TRBV1 with TRBJ2-3. TRBV1 is a known pseudogene. CDR3 length: 17 residues. DNA of the CDR3: TGCACCAGCAGTCAACAAGATGAGGGGCGGTACACAGATACGCAGTATTTT. Amino acid sequence: CTSSQQDEGRYTDTQYF.

V and J are TRBV11-2 and TRBJ2-1; a weak D match, TRBD2 (6 bases). The CDR3 spans 18 residues. The V gene's germline CDR1 is SGHAT and CDR2 FQNNGV. Trimming took 2 bases from V and 0 from J, leaving 17 bases between them. The CDR3 region has the DNA TGTGCCAGCAGCTTAAGGGCGCTAGCGCCCAGCTCCTACAATGAGCAGTTCTTC. It specifies CASSLRALAPSSYNEQFF.

This clone was picked up many times. Other DNA sequences in the same sample also yield this CDR3. This sequence joins TRBV5-1 and TRBJ1-1, with TRBD1 as a possible D gene (6 bases). With 4 bases removed from V and 4 bases from J, the gap between germline ends came to 14 bases. CDR3 length: 14 amino acids. CDR1 SGHRS and CDR2 YFSETQ come from the germline V gene. The CDR3 DNA is TGCGCCAGCAGCCCAGGAGGGGGGAGCACTGAAGCTTTCTTT. Translating it yields CASSPGGGSTEAFF.

Points on this clone: The junction departs from the called germline gene at one end, perhaps through a read error. This sequence joins TRBV15 and TRBJ1-3; tentatively, D is TRBD1 (6 bases). Germline V lookup: CDR1 LNHNV, CDR2 YYDKDF (reference sequence). The CDR3 runs 16 residues. Written as DNA, the CDR3 is TGTGCCACCAGCAGAGACCCGACAGGCTCTGGAGACACCATATATTTT. Translating gives CATSRDPTGSGDTIYF.

CDR3: CASSFSLAGGRGLDTQYF. The CDR3, as DNA: TGTGCCAGCAGTTTCTCACTAGCGGGAGGAAGGGGTCTGGATACGCAGTATTTT. The genes are TRBV27 and TRBJ2-3; 12 bases align to TRBD2. CDR1 MNHEY and CDR2 SMNVEV come from the germline V gene (reference sequence). Trimming took 3 bases from V and 6 from J; bases not matched to a gene: 13. The CDR3 is made up of 18 amino acids.

The chain joins TRBV28 to TRBJ1-5; a weak D match, TRBD1 (5 bases). The V gene's germline CDR1 is MDHEN and CDR2 SYDVKM. V lost 7 bases and J 6 bases, leaving 22 bases between the germline ends. This CDR3 region has 16 residues. CDR3 sequence: CASIPGGPVGAQPQHF. The CDR3 coding sequence is TGTGCCAGCATACCCGGGGGACCCGTGGGTGCTCAGCCCCAGCATTTT.

The chain recombines TRBV28 with TRBJ1-2; D gene uncertain. Germline CDR1 and CDR2: MDHEN and SYDVKM. Trimming removed 8 bases from V and 2 bases from J, with 12 bases in between. The CDR3 consists of 13 residues. The chain's CDR3 is CASERLRNYGYTF. In nucleotides, the CDR3 is TGTGCCAGCGAGAGGCTCAGGAACTATGGCTACACCTTC.

The chain joins TRBV7-9 to TRBJ2-2, with D maybe TRBD1 (6 bases). CDR3 length: 15 residues. Germline V gene lookup returns CDR1 SEHNR and CDR2 FQNEAQ (reference sequence). Trimming removed 3 bases at V and 3 bases at J, with 11 bases between. The chain's CDR3 is CASSLRDTYTGELFF. Here the CDR3 DNA reads TGTGCCAGCAGCTTGAGGGACACCTACACCGGGGAGCTGTTTTTT.

This clone has just a few counts. The rearrangement uses TRBV5-5 and TRBJ1-5, with no clear D. V was shortened by 2 bases and J by 7 bases, with 10 bases between the two germline ends. The CDR3 consists of 13 residues. Germline values: CDR1 SGHKS, CDR2 YYEKEE (reference sequence). The DNA of the CDR3 is TGTGCCAGCAGCTTAGGTTCGGAACAGCCCCAGCATTTT. It yields the protein CASSLGSEQPQHF.

The chain links TRBV7-9 to TRBJ2-3, with TRBD2 matching 8 bases. Germline trimming cut 5 bases from V and 3 bases from J; bases unmatched to any gene: 13. The CDR3 sequence is 17 residues long. Looked up from germline, CDR1 is SEHNR and CDR2 is FQNEAQ (reference sequence). The CDR3 region has the DNA TGTGCCAGCAGCCCGGGGAGGAGCGGGAGTCAAACAGATACGCAGTATTTT. Protein: CASSPGRSGSQTDTQYF.

This chain links TRBV19 with TRBJ2-1, with D perhaps matching TRBD1 or TRBD2 (6 bases each). Trimming removed 1 base at V and 5 bases at J, with 15 bases between. Germline CDR1 reads LNHDA; CDR2 reads SQIVND (reference sequence). This CDR3 comprises 16 residues. The CDR3 nucleotides read TGTGCCAGTAGTATAGTAGGGGGGAGGAGAGACAATGAGCAGTTCTTC. This translates into CASSIVGGRRDNEQFF.

The chain employs TRBV30 and TRBJ1-1; 7 nucleotides match TRBD1. The CDR3 has 13 residues. From germline, CDR1 is GTSNPN and CDR2 SVGIG (reference sequence). V shed 3 bases and J 5 bases; nucleotides not matched to a gene: 6. The CDR3 reads CAWSQGGRTEAFF. The CDR3 DNA is TGTGCCTGGAGCCAAGGGGGCAGAACTGAAGCTTTCTTT.

This clone was seen many times. The rearrangement uses TRBV7-2 and TRBJ2-5, with a possible D match to TRBD1 (5 bases). The ends were cut back, 0 bases at V and 1 base at J, with 9 bases in the middle. The CDR3 has 15 amino acids. In germline, CDR1 is SGHTA, CDR2 FQGNSA. The CDR3 sequence is CASSLAGAVQETQYF. The CDR3 region has the DNA TGTGCCAGCAGCTTAGCAGGGGCAGTCCAAGAGACCCAGTACTTC.

In the case of this clone: Being one base from a much bigger clone, this may be a read error. The J gene is TRBJ2-2, the V gene TRBV30; 10 bases are shared with TRBD1. The V gene's germline CDR1 is GTSNPN and CDR2 SVGIG (reference sequence). V shed 3 bases, J shed 3 bases, and the junction held 4 bases outside the gene matches. The CDR3 covers 15 residues. CDR3 residues: CAWRDRGCDTGELFF. The CDR3 nucleotides read TGTGCCTGGAGGGACAGGGGGTGCGACACCGGGGAGCTGTTTTTT.

J is TRBJ2-7 and V is TRBV19; D ambiguous. Trimming pared 4 bases from V and 4 bases from J, leaving 17 bases between. Germline CDR1 and CDR2: LNHDA and SQIVND (reference sequence). CDR3 length: 15 residues. The CDR3 bases are TGTGCCAGTAGTACCACGGACCATCGTAAGTACGAGCAGTACTTC. Protein: CASSTTDHRKYEQYF. Full variable domain (outside the CDR3, taken from reference TRBV19 and TRBJ2-7): DGGITQSPKYLFRKEGQNVTLSCEQNLNHDAMYWYRQDPGQGLRLIYYSQIVNDFQKGDIAEGYSVSREKKESFPLTVTSAQKNPTAFYLCASSTTDHRKYEQYFGPGTRLTVT.

The genes are TRBV29-1 and TRBJ1-1, with 7 nucleotides matching TRBD1. With 6 bases clipped from V and 10 bases from J, the junction kept 11 bases outside the gene matches. Germline CDR1 and CDR2: SQVTM and ANQGSEA. The CDR3 length is 12 residues. The CDR3: CSVAMTGIGAFF. The CDR3 bases are TGCAGCGTGGCCATGACAGGGATCGGAGCTTTCTTT.

Regarding this clone: A junction end diverges from the germline sequence, so it may reflect a read error. Other nucleotide sequences in the sample specify the same CDR3. The genes are TRBV10-3 and TRBJ1-1; the D gene is possibly TRBD1 (6 bases). This CDR3 comprises 14 residues. In germline, CDR1 is ENHRY, CDR2 SYGVKD. This chain's CDR3 is CAISESSGDTEAFF. As DNA, the CDR3 is TGTGCCATCAGTGAGTCTTCAGGGGACACTGAGGCTTTCTTT.

V is TRBV7-8 and J is TRBJ1-5, with 7 bases lining up with TRBD1. CDR3 size: 15 residues. Unmatched junction bases numbered 11, after V lost 5 bases and J lost 7 bases. Germline V gene data show CDR1 as SGHVS and CDR2 as FQNEAQ. The CDR3 protein is CASSLVTGMGQPQHF. The CDR3 nucleotides are TGTGCCAGCAGCCTAGTGACAGGGATGGGGCAGCCCCAGCATTTT.

The genes are TRBV15 and TRBJ1-4; 8 bases line up with TRBD1. The germline V gene has CDR1 LNHNV and CDR2 YYDKDF (reference sequence). V trimming: 5 bases; J trimming: 8 bases; junction bases outside the gene matches: 7. The CDR3 is 14 residues long. The CDR3 DNA reads TGTGCCACCAGCGGACGGACAGGGCGGGAAAAACTGTTTTTT. As protein: CATSGRTGREKLFF.

The J gene is TRBJ2-2, the V gene TRBV5-1; possible D gene TRBD2, 5 bases. Germline V lookup: CDR1 SGHRS, CDR2 YFSETQ. The CDR3 runs to 13 residues. V dropped 4 bases and J dropped 4 bases, with 8 bases sitting between them. The CDR3 nucleotides are TGCGCCAGCAGCACCGGAGGCACCGGGGAGCTGTTTTTT. It yields the protein CASSTGGTGELFF.

The gene calls are TRBV2 and TRBJ1-6, with unresolved D. CDR3 size: 13 residues. Per germline, CDR1 SNHLY and CDR2 FYNNEI. Trimming stripped 5 bases from V and 6 bases from J, with 8 bases between. The CDR3 nucleotides are TGTGCCAGCAGTTTAGCGCTTAATTCACCCCTCCACTTT. The encoded protein is CASSLALNSPLHF.

For this clone: Other DNA sequences of this sample code for an identical CDR3. The V and J genes are TRBV18 and TRBJ2-3; TRBD2 might be the D (6 bases). This CDR3 has 15 amino acids. V was cut by 0 bases and J by 0 bases, with 7 bases left in between. The germline V gene encodes CDR1 KGHSH and CDR2 LQKENI. For the CDR3, the DNA is TGTGCCAGCTCACCACCGGGGGGAAGCACAGATACGCAGTATTTT. Its protein product is CASSPPGGSTDTQYF.

V and J are TRBV6-1 and TRBJ2-5; TRBD2 might be the D (5 bases). Germline values: CDR1 MNHNS, CDR2 SASEGT. Deletions cut 1 base from V and 1 base from J, with 7 bases between. The CDR3 loop spans 14 amino acids. The CDR3 DNA reads TGTGCCAGCAGTGAAGGGCGGGCCCAAGAGACCCAGTACTTC. It codes for CASSEGRAQETQYF.

V and J are TRBV7-9 and TRBJ1-2; 9 nucleotides align to TRBD1. Germline loops: CDR1 SEHNR, CDR2 FQNEAQ (reference sequence). The CDR3 sequence is 15 residues long. The V segment lost 3 bases and the J segment 6 bases; nucleotides outside the gene matches: 8. The CDR3 region is CASSFEGQGAHGYTF. The DNA for the CDR3 is TGTGCCAGCAGCTTCGAGGGACAGGGCGCGCATGGCTACACCTTC.

The rearrangement links TRBV5-1 to TRBJ2-7; D unresolved. The CDR3 extends over 16 amino acids. Germline CDR1 SGHRS, CDR2 YFSETQ. The V gene lost 4 bases and the J gene lost 2 bases, with 19 bases spanning the gap. DNA of the CDR3: TGCGCCAGCAGCCTGGCCCCTAGAGAGATAACCTACGAGCAGTACTTC. Its protein product is CASSLAPREITYEQYF.